This T cell receptor (beta chain) was profiled in a study of T cells in Graves' hyperthyroidism and ophthalmopathy. Looking at the study overall: The authors collected peripheral blood at initial diagnosis, before any treatment.

Using RNA transcripts as the source, TCR beta CDR3 regions were amplified. HTBI primers drove first-round RT-PCR of the TCR CDR3. TCRdb analysed the multiplex PCR reads with MiXCR anew, one entry per CDR3 protein. Altogether 300,000 or so distinct CDR3 sequences are present, around a sixth being singletons, with the ten largest covering under 55%. J was trimmed by 4 bases and V by 6 bases; bases with no gene match: 7. The CDR3 is 15 residues long. Looked up from germline, CDR1 is MGHRA and CDR2 is YSYEKL. The chain is built from TRBV4-1 and TRBJ2-3, with 10 positions matching TRBD1. The sequenced material came from blood. The source is a woman aged 45 to 65 with Graves' hyperthyroidism. The CDR3 nucleotides are TGCGCCAGCAGTCGCGACAGGGGGCTGTCAGATACGCAGTATTTT. As protein: CASSRDRGLSDTQYF.